These 28 T cell receptor beta chains were sequenced from one sample in a study of shared clonotypes between healthy human individuals. Naive CD8 isolation took CD45RO-negative cells positively selected for CCR7 and excluded terminally differentiated effector memory CD45RA+ cells. Measured with immunoSEQ multiplex PCR; TCRdb has only the in-frame clones, and not every one. The sample carries about 680,000 clones, about 90% recorded once. The sample taken for sequencing was naive CD8+ T cells sorted from blood. These receptors originate from a man aged 25 to 40 in good health.

This chain links TRBV27 with TRBJ2-1, with D perhaps TRBD2 (6 bases). The CDR3 consists of 14 residues. CDR1 is MNHEY, CDR2 SMNVEV, per germline (reference sequence). Between the trimmed V and J ends, which lost 3 bases and 6 bases, there was a span of 12 bases. The CDR3 sequence: CASSLVGSGNEQFF. DNA for the CDR3: TGTGCCAGCAGTTTGGTCGGGAGTGGCAATGAGCAGTTCTTC.

Regarding this clone: Other DNA sequences from this sample encode an identical CDR3 as well. The V call is TRBV7-8, the J call TRBJ2-2; a weak D match, TRBD1 (5 bases). The germline CDR1 and CDR2 sequences are SGHVS and FQNEAQ. V lost 1 base, J lost 0 bases, and 18 bases lay in between. The CDR3 runs to 19 residues. The CDR3 region has the DNA TGTGCCAGCAGCTTAGGAGGACATTTAGATCAAACGAACACCGGGGAGCTGTTTTTT. Protein: CASSLGGHLDQTNTGELFF.

The chain is built from TRBV7-2 and TRBJ2-7; the match to TRBD1 covers 7 bases. CDR1 SGHTA and CDR2 FQGNSA come from the germline V gene. V trimming: 6 bases; J trimming: 3 bases; junction bases outside the gene matches: 5. This CDR3 contains 13 residues. CDR3 residues: CASRVAGGYEQYF. The CDR3 coding sequence is TGTGCCAGCAGGGTGGCAGGGGGCTACGAGCAGTACTTC. The variable domain in full, completed from reference TRBV7-2 and TRBJ2-7, reads GAGVSQSPSNKVTEKGKDVELRCDPISGHTALYWYRQSLGQGLEFLIYFQGNSAPDKSGLPSDRFSAERTGGSVSTLTIQRTQQEDSAVYLCASRVAGGYEQYFGPGTRLTVT.

The chain couples TRBV5-4 to TRBJ2-7; a weak D match, TRBD1 (5 bases). CDR1 is SGHNT, CDR2 YYREEE, per germline (reference sequence). V was shortened by 3 bases and J by 7 bases, with 26 bases between the two germline ends. The CDR3 is made up of 17 amino acids. CDR3 loop: CASSSLHEGSGPLEQYF. The CDR3 bases are TGTGCCAGCAGCTCGCTCCATGAAGGGTCAGGGCCCTTGGAGCAGTACTTC.

J is TRBJ2-3 and V is TRBV19; D may correspond to TRBD1 or TRBD2 (6 bases each). Germline CDR1 LNHDA, CDR2 SQIVND (reference sequence). V was pared by 0 bases and J by 2 bases, with 27 bases between. The CDR3 runs to 21 residues. The DNA of the CDR3 is TGTGCCAGTAGTATAGATCTATGGGGGGCGGACCCGCTTGGACCCACAGATACGCAGTATTTT. Residues: CASSIDLWGADPLGPTDTQYF.

The chain couples TRBV28 to TRBJ2-7; 11 bases match TRBD2. J lost 5 bases, V lost 4 bases, and 16 bases had no gene match. Germline V gene sequence: CDR1 MDHEN, CDR2 SYDVKM. This CDR3 is 18 amino acids long. The CDR3, as DNA: TGTGCCAGCAGTTCGGCGACCATGGGACTAGCGGTTACCGACGAGCAGTACTTC. It translates to CASSSATMGLAVTDEQYF. Drawing the rest from reference TRBV28 and TRBJ2-7, the complete variable domain is DVKVTQSSRYLVKRTGEKVFLECVQDMDHENMFWYRQDPGLGLRLIYFSYDVKMKEKGDIPEGYSVSREKKERFSLILESASTNQTSMYLCASSSATMGLAVTDEQYFGPGTRLTVT.

The chain joins TRBV12-5 to TRBJ2-3, with 11 positions matching TRBD2. Germline V gives CDR1 LGHNT, CDR2 FRNRAP. This CDR3 contains 17 residues. V shed 0 bases and J 4 bases; nucleotides not matched to a gene: 6. CDR3 sequence reads: CASGLVETSGVSDTQYF. The CDR3, as DNA: TGTGCTAGTGGTTTGGTCGAGACTAGCGGGGTATCAGATACGCAGTATTTT.

V usage is TRBV4-1 and J usage is TRBJ2-7; 9 bases fit TRBD2. The J segment lost 4 bases and the V segment lost 4 bases, leaving 14 bases of the junction unmatched. The germline V gene encodes CDR1 MGHRA and CDR2 YSYEKL. This CDR3 region has 17 residues. The chain's CDR3 is CASSLRESGTSSYEQYF. As DNA, the CDR3 is TGCGCCAGCAGCCTTAGAGAATCGGGGACTAGCAGTTACGAGCAGTACTTC.

The chain uses TRBV27 and TRBJ1-5; D ambiguous. Trimming stripped 2 bases from V and 4 bases from J, with 9 bases between. Germline assignment: CDR1 MNHEY and CDR2 SMNVEV (reference sequence). The CDR3 totals 14 residues. As DNA, the CDR3 is TGTGCCAGCAGTTTAGGAGGTATAAATCAGCCCCAGCATTTT. It specifies CASSLGGINQPQHF.

The chain employs TRBV1 and TRBJ2-4; the DNA was not used to check the table's D call, TRBD2. TRBV1 is assigned pseudogene status. The length of the CDR3 is 12 residues. The CDR3 region is CTSMDLKNIQYF. CDR3 nucleotides: TGCACCAGTATGGACTTGAAAAACATTCAGTACTTC.

The chain uses TRBV9 and TRBJ2-1; TRBD1 is a possible D gene (5 bases). The CDR3 has 17 residues. Germline loops: CDR1 SGDLS, CDR2 YYNGEE. Deletions cut 3 bases from V and 0 bases from J, with 16 bases between. CDR3 amino acids: CASSASLDTSSYNEQFF. CDR3 bases: TGTGCCAGCAGCGCCAGCCTGGACACGAGCTCCTACAATGAGCAGTTCTTC. Full variable domain (missing parts from reference TRBV9 and TRBJ2-1): DSGVTQTPKHLITATGQRVTLRCSPRSGDLSVYWYQQSLDQGLQFLIQYYNGEERAKGNILERFSAQQFPDLHSELNLSSLELGDSALYFCASSASLDTSSYNEQFFGPGTRLTVL.

The chain recombines TRBV27 with TRBJ2-6; D may be TRBD2 (6 bases). Trimming shortened V by 2 bases and J by 2 bases, and 13 bases separated the two germline ends. The V gene's germline CDR1 is MNHEY and CDR2 SMNVEV (reference sequence). The CDR3 extends over 17 amino acids. CDR3 DNA sequence: TGTGCCAGCAGTTTACAGGAGGGGAACCCTGGGGCCAACGTCCTGACTTTC. Its translation: CASSLQEGNPGANVLTF.

V gene TRBV5-4 combines with J gene TRBJ1-1; D remains ambiguous. This CDR3 region has 14 residues. Germline V gives CDR1 SGHNT, CDR2 YYREEE (reference sequence). V was clipped by 4 bases and J by 4 bases, with 14 bases between them. The CDR3 is CASSKTEEGTEAFF. Written as DNA, the CDR3 is TGTGCCAGCAGCAAGACGGAGGAGGGCACTGAAGCTTTCTTT.

In DNA form, the CDR3 reads TGTGCCAGCAGCCAAAATATAGAGGGATACGAGCAGTACTTC. It yields the protein CASSQNIEGYEQYF. The genes are TRBV4-2 and TRBJ2-7, with D perhaps matching TRBD2 (5 bases). This CDR3 has 14 amino acids. The germline V gene encodes CDR1 LGHNA and CDR2 YNFKEQ. V gave up 2 bases and J gave up 4 bases, with 12 bases separating them.

The J gene is TRBJ2-1, the V gene TRBV13, with unresolved D. This CDR3 has 15 residues. CDR1 is PRHDT, CDR2 FYEKMQ, per germline (reference sequence). V was trimmed by 4 bases and J by 2 bases, leaving 12 bases between them. The CDR3 sequence is CASSSPAAAYNEQFF. As DNA, the CDR3 is TGTGCCAGCAGCTCCCCGGCGGCGGCCTACAATGAGCAGTTCTTC.

The CDR3 region has the DNA TGTGCCAGCAGACCCGACTCCCGCACAGATACGCAGTATTTT. Protein: CASRPDSRTDTQYF. The chain uses TRBV27 and TRBJ2-3; D is undetermined. Germline loops: CDR1 MNHEY, CDR2 SMNVEV (reference sequence). This CDR3 region has 14 residues. The ends were cut back, 6 bases at V and 1 base at J, with 11 bases in the middle.

This clone was observed a handful of times. This sample also contains other DNA sequences that code for the same CDR3. The chain's CDR3 is CASSPDYNEQFF. The DNA for the CDR3 is TGTGCCAGCAGTCCCGATTACAATGAGCAGTTCTTC. The V gene is TRBV7-9, the J gene TRBJ2-1; D gene uncertain. V gave up 6 bases and J gave up 4 bases, with 7 bases separating them. CDR1 is SEHNR and CDR2 is FQNEAQ in the germline V gene (reference sequence). This CDR3 region has 12 residues.

The chain joins TRBV5-6 to TRBJ2-2; TRBD1 agrees at 7 bases. The V and J ends lost 6 bases and 6 bases, in that order; junction bases with no gene match: 2. This CDR3 has 12 amino acids. CDR1 and CDR2 from the germline V gene are SGHDT and YYEEEE. The DNA of the CDR3 is TGTGCCAGCACCGGGACAGCCGGGGAGCTGTTTTTT. Its translation is CASTGTAGELFF. The full variable domain, with the rest looked up from reference TRBV5-6 and TRBJ2-2, is DAGVTQSPTHLIKTRGQQVTLRCSPKSGHDTVSWYQQALGQGPQFIFQYYEEEERQRGNFPDRFSGHQFPNYSSELNVNALLLGDSALYLCASTGTAGELFFGEGSRLTVL.

The V gene is TRBV11-3, the J gene TRBJ2-3; the D gene is possibly TRBD2 (5 bases). The CDR3 spans 16 residues. Germline V gene data show CDR1 as SGHNT and CDR2 as YENEEA. V lost 2 bases and J lost 2, with 14 bases in between. CDR3 amino acids: CASSLNPDFNTDTQYF. In nucleotides, the CDR3 is TGTGCCAGCAGCTTAAACCCGGACTTTAACACAGATACGCAGTATTTT.

This clone occurred once. The rearrangement uses TRBV11-2 and TRBJ2-4; maybe TRBD2 (6 bases). V shed 1 base and J shed 0 bases, with 13 bases lying between them. Per the germline V gene, CDR1 is SGHAT and CDR2 is FQNNGV. The CDR3 runs 17 residues. This CDR3 is CASSLGPSGVAKNIQYF. CDR3 in DNA: TGTGCCAGCAGCTTAGGGCCCTCGGGGGTAGCCAAAAACATTCAGTACTTC.

V usage is TRBV6-1 and J usage is TRBJ1-1; D may be TRBD1 (5 bases). V was trimmed by 2 bases and J by 4 bases, leaving 26 bases between them. From germline, CDR1 is MNHNS and CDR2 SASEGT. CDR3 length: 19 residues. CDR3 coding DNA: TGTGCCAGCAGTGAACGCTTCTTAGACCGGGGCCCTATGAGCACTGAAGCTTTCTTT. Its translation is CASSERFLDRGPMSTEAFF.

The J gene is TRBJ2-5, the V gene TRBV7-9; D may be TRBD1 (6 bases). V dropped 5 bases and J dropped 2 bases, with 12 bases sitting between them. The CDR3 has 14 residues. Germline V gene data show CDR1 as SEHNR and CDR2 as FQNEAQ (reference sequence). The CDR3 DNA follows: TGTGCCAGCAGCCCAGACAGGTCGCAAGAGACCCAGTACTTC. It specifies CASSPDRSQETQYF.

The V gene is TRBV15, the J gene TRBJ2-1, with D possibly TRBD1 on 6 matching bases. The CDR3 is 15 residues long. The V and J ends lost 8 bases and 3 bases respectively, with 17 bases between them. Germline V gives CDR1 LNHNV, CDR2 YYDKDF (reference sequence). The CDR3 spells CATGRSRTVYNEQFF. The CDR3 DNA sequence: TGTGCCACCGGCCGTAGTAGGACAGTCTACAATGAGCAGTTCTTC.

The V and J genes are TRBV5-4 and TRBJ2-7; 8 bases map to TRBD2. This CDR3 spans 14 amino acids. Germline CDR1 SGHNT, CDR2 YYREEE (reference sequence). V was pared by 2 bases and J by 5 bases, with 6 bases of the junction left unmatched. In nucleotides, the CDR3 is TGTGCCAGCAGCTTCCGGGCGGGAGGCGACGAGCAGTACTTC. It yields the protein CASSFRAGGDEQYF.

This clone has only one observation. The chain recombines TRBV27 with TRBJ2-3; maybe TRBD2 (6 bases). The CDR3 has 16 amino acids. V was clipped by 2 bases and J by 2 bases, with 14 bases between them. Germline V gene sequence: CDR1 MNHEY, CDR2 SMNVEV (reference sequence). CDR3 loop: CASSLIPAGNTDTQYF. The CDR3 DNA reads TGTGCCAGCAGTTTAATCCCGGCGGGGAACACAGATACGCAGTATTTT.

The genes are TRBV27 and TRBJ2-1, with 9 bases aligning to TRBD2. This CDR3 region has 14 residues. Looked up from germline, CDR1 is MNHEY and CDR2 is SMNVEV (reference sequence). V gave up 6 bases and J gave up 9 bases; unmatched junction bases: 9. This CDR3 reads CASSPSGGRAEQFF. CDR3 DNA sequence: TGTGCCAGCAGCCCCTCTGGCGGGAGGGCTGAGCAGTTCTTC.

The gene calls are TRBV4-3 and TRBJ2-4; TRBD1 is a possible D gene (7 bases). Germline CDR1 and CDR2: LGHNA and YSLEER. The length of the CDR3 is 18 residues. V gave up 4 bases and J gave up 2 bases, with 21 bases separating them. The CDR3 spells CASSPIYRGGWPKNIQYF. The CDR3 coding sequence is TGCGCCAGCAGCCCGATATACAGGGGAGGCTGGCCCAAAAACATTCAGTACTTC.

The rearrangement joins TRBV9 to TRBJ2-7; a weak D match, TRBD2 (5 bases). This CDR3 is built from 15 residues. V was trimmed by 0 bases and J by 2 bases, leaving 12 bases between them. Germline lookup yields CDR1 SGDLS and CDR2 YYNGEE. The chain's CDR3 is CASSVDSAHAYEQYF. The DNA for the CDR3 is TGTGCCAGCAGCGTAGATAGCGCTCATGCCTACGAGCAGTACTTC.